A selection of T cell receptor beta chains follows, all from one sample in a study of identical twins. TCRdb ran MiXCR on the 5' RACE reads and lists one entry per CDR3 protein. Among 350,000 or so distinct CDR3 sequences, 10% to 15% were seen once, and the ten largest hold around 7.2%. The data also belong to a second study, concerning yellow fever vaccine responses in identical twins.

Source material: CD8+ T cells sorted from blood. The receptors stem from a woman in her late teens or twenties in good health. CDR3s include the opening cysteine and the closing phenylalanine or tryptophan. D genes are given only for firm matches. Some rows mark clone size as missing; the rest say once, few, many or name a class of expanded clone.

j_call cdr3_length d_call clone_size v_call cdr3_aa cdr3_nt
TRBJ2-7 12 - - TRBV6-5 CGTGDSYYEQYF TGTGGGACGGGGGACAGTTACTACGAGCAGTACTTC
TRBJ2-2 13 - - TRBV28 CAVGASDTGELFF TGTGCCGTCGGGGCCTCGGACACCGGGGAGCTGTTTTTT
TRBJ1-5 16 - many TRBV6-5 CASSNLLRDSNQPQHF TGTGCCAGCAGTAACCTCCTTCGGGATAGCAATCAGCCCCAGCATTTT
TRBJ2-1 13 TRBD2 many TRBV11-2 CASSGGGYNEQFF TGTGCCAGCAGCGGGGGGGGCTACAATGAGCAGTTCTTC
TRBJ2-1 18 TRBD2 - TRBV11-1 CASSSWTSGAGSYNEQFF TGTGCCAGCAGCTCCTGGACTAGCGGAGCGGGGTCCTACAATGAGCAGTTCTTC
TRBJ2-7 14 TRBD1 few TRBV12-3/TRBV12-4 CASSPGDRVYEQYF TGTGCCAGCAGCCCCGGGGACAGGGTTTACGAGCAGTACTTC
TRBJ2-5 15 - - TRBV7-2 CASSLLKIPQETQYF TGTGCCAGCAGCTTACTGAAGATCCCCCAAGAGACCCAGTACTTC
TRBJ1-4 13 - - TRBV2 CASKGTPNEKLFF TGTGCCAGCAAGGGGACACCTAATGAAAAACTGTTTTTT
TRBJ2-2 15 - - TRBV9 CASSARQSLTGELFF TGTGCCAGCAGCGCCAGACAGTCGTTGACCGGGGAGCTGTTTTTT
TRBJ2-1 17 - - TRBV3-1 CASSQGRRGAFYNEQFF TGTGCCAGCAGCCAAGGAAGACGGGGGGCCTTCTACAATGAGCAGTTCTTC
TRBJ2-1 17 TRBD2 few TRBV10-3 CAIRGTSGRSSYNEQFF TGTGCCATCAGAGGGACTAGCGGGCGAAGCTCCTACAATGAGCAGTTCTTC
TRBJ2-2 15 - - TRBV7-6 CASSSQRGSTGELFF TGTGCCAGCAGCTCGCAAAGGGGTAGCACCGGGGAGCTGTTTTTT
TRBJ2-1 18 TRBD2 - TRBV28 CASSLSTRLAGAYNEQFF TGTGCCAGCAGTTTATCTACTCGACTAGCGGGGGCCTACAATGAGCAGTTCTTC
TRBJ2-1 15 - few TRBV10-1 CASSESMGLDNEQFF TGCGCCAGCAGTGAGTCGATGGGGTTGGACAATGAGCAGTTCTTC
TRBJ2-3 22 - few TRBV4-1 CASSQFPPRYSSTNTGTDTQYF TGCGCCAGCAGCCAATTCCCACCTCGTTACTCATCGACTAACACAGGCACAGATACGCAGTATTTT
TRBJ2-2 12 - few TRBV12-5 CASGLWVGELFF TGTGCTAGTGGTTTGTGGGTTGGGGAGCTGTTTTTT
TRBJ2-1 12 - - TRBV12-3/TRBV12-4 CASSLAIHEQFF TGTGCCAGCAGTTTGGCTATCCATGAGCAGTTCTTC
TRBJ2-7 13 - - TRBV27 CASSFSESYEQYF TGTGCCAGCAGTTTTTCCGAGTCCTACGAGCAGTACTTC
TRBJ2-7 14 - - TRBV13 CASSLAGRSHEQYF TGTGCCAGCAGCTTAGCTGGCAGGTCCCACGAGCAGTACTTC
TRBJ1-1 15 - - TRBV28 CASSLRRSSNTEAFF TGTGCCAGCAGTTTAAGGCGCTCGTCGAACACTGAAGCTTTCTTT
TRBJ2-1 14 - - TRBV6-5 CASSYPGNLREQFF TGTGCCAGCAGTTACCCCGGAAACCTTAGGGAGCAGTTCTTC
TRBJ2-1 17 TRBD2 - TRBV7-3 CASSLNRGLAPNNEQFF TGTGCCAGCAGCTTAAATCGAGGACTAGCGCCTAACAATGAGCAGTTCTTC
TRBJ2-2 14 - many TRBV27 CASSFGGYTGELFF TGTGCCAGCAGTTTTGGCGGGTACACCGGGGAGCTGTTTTTT
TRBJ1-1 15 TRBD1 - TRBV6-1 CASSLRTGGGTEAFF TGTGCCAGCAGTCTGCGGACAGGGGGAGGCACTGAAGCTTTCTTT
TRBJ2-1 13 - few TRBV28 CASSSFDYNEQFF TGTGCCAGCAGTTCATTCGACTACAATGAGCAGTTCTTC
TRBJ2-2 13 - few TRBV7-8 CASSFRDFGELFF TGTGCCAGCAGCTTCCGGGACTTCGGGGAGCTGTTTTTT
TRBJ2-1 15 TRBD2 - TRBV6-1 CASSASGGNYNEQFF TGTGCCAGCAGTGCAAGCGGGGGGAACTACAATGAGCAGTTCTTC
TRBJ1-5 15 - - TRBV19 CASSILDRKNQPQHF TGTGCCAGTAGTATTCTAGACAGGAAGAATCAGCCCCAGCATTTT
TRBJ2-1 12 - few TRBV3-1 CASSPPGVEQFF TGTGCCAGCAGCCCCCCAGGGGTGGAACAGTTCTTC
TRBJ1-6 14 - - TRBV7-9 CASSSGGEGSPLHF TGTGCCAGCAGCTCCGGAGGGGAGGGTTCACCCCTCCACTTT
TRBJ2-1 15 - few TRBV5-4 CASSLSRGYNERQFF TGTGCCAGCAGCTTGAGCAGGGGATACAATGAGCGGCAGTTCTTC
TRBJ1-1 15 TRBD1 - TRBV3-1 CASRLGQGGGTEAFF TGTGCCAGCAGACTCGGACAGGGGGGCGGCACTGAAGCTTTCTTT
TRBJ1-1 14 - - TRBV29-1 CSVDNWQGETEAFF TGCAGCGTTGACAATTGGCAGGGCGAAACTGAAGCTTTCTTT
TRBJ2-3 15 TRBD2 - TRBV2 CASSAGTSSTDTQYF TGTGCCAGCAGTGCGGGGACTAGCAGCACAGATACGCAGTATTTT
TRBJ1-2 12 TRBD1 - TRBV2 CASLGQRDGYTF TGTGCCAGCTTGGGACAGCGGGACGGCTACACCTTC
TRBJ2-1 12 - - TRBV19 CASSETRREQFF TGTGCCAGTAGTGAAACAAGGCGTGAGCAGTTCTTC
TRBJ2-1 16 TRBD2 few TRBV20-1 CSASSPLAGVYNEQFF TGCAGTGCTAGCTCCCCCTTAGCGGGGGTTTACAATGAGCAGTTCTTC
TRBJ1-5 17 - - TRBV27 CASSQRWGVFGNQPQHF TGTGCCAGCAGCCAGAGGTGGGGAGTTTTCGGCAATCAGCCCCAGCATTTT
TRBJ2-1 13 - - TRBV7-9 CASSQSWYNEQFF TGTGCCAGCAGCCAGAGTTGGTACAATGAGCAGTTCTTC
TRBJ1-6 17 - - TRBV7-9 CASSLKSGQGFNSPLHF TGTGCCAGCAGCTTGAAGAGCGGACAAGGTTTTAATTCACCCCTCCACTTT
TRBJ2-7 14 - few TRBV27 CASSFTYSSYEQYF TGTGCCAGCAGCTTTACTTACAGCTCCTACGAGCAGTACTTC
TRBJ2-1 17 - few TRBV3-1 CASSQEAPSASYNEQFF TGTGCCAGCAGCCAAGAGGCCCCTAGCGCCTCCTACAATGAGCAGTTCTTC
TRBJ2-1 15 - few TRBV27 CASAPGAPTSYEQFF TGTGCCAGCGCCCCTGGGGCTCCGACTTCTTATGAGCAGTTCTTC
TRBJ2-7 12 - many TRBV10-3 CAITGRAGEQYF TGTGCCATCACTGGGCGGGCAGGCGAGCAGTACTTC
TRBJ2-3 16 - - TRBV5-1 CASSLGVRGGPIPQYF TGCGCCAGCAGCTTGGGGGTTCGGGGAGGCCCCATCCCGCAGTATTTT
TRBJ1-2 16 TRBD1 few TRBV7-9 CASSLAGTGIYYGYTF TGTGCCAGCAGCTTAGCGGGGACAGGAATTTACTATGGCTACACCTTC